This T cell receptor (beta chain) was identified during a study of blood T cells in healthy people across ages (dated by TCRdb to about 2015). At the level of the whole study: In model experiments, template switching captured about one uniquely barcoded TCR beta cDNA molecule for every two T cells. To track age-related changes in TCR beta repertoire diversity, the study relied on deep sequencing normalized with unique cDNA molecular identifiers. The donors were divided into four age groups: young (average about 16 years), middle-aged (approximately 42), aged (about 56) and long-lived (roughly 82). To avoid experimental bias, donors of different ages were randomly spread across the sequencing lanes. For two donors (one aged 18 to 30 and one aged 80 or older), the study analyzed two additional independent replicas of 1 million unique cDNA reads from the same blood draw. What the research found in general, with its limitations: Observed TCR beta diversity per million T cells fell roughly linearly with age, and a significant reduction was already apparent by age around 44. Because the CMV infection status of the donors was unknown, age-related changes in expanded clonotypes may potentially have been confounded. Compared with the aged group, more naive CD4+ T cells, fewer expanded clones and increased TCR diversity were shown by the long-lived group, suggesting age selection. Total diversity estimates from one million sequenced T cells were considered lower bounds and underestimates. The percentage of naive T cells measured by flow cytometry correlated strongly with observed TCR beta diversity. Bulk unsorted PBMC profiling prevented conclusive comparison of naive and antigen-experienced compartments.

Ten or more counts support this clonotype. It has no known antigen specificity. Base qualities are not at hand, and no much larger clone is one base apart. The CDR3 numbers 15 residues from cysteine through phenylalanine. The retained sequence is limited to the CDR3, 45 bases, with the frame set at the first base. Here V drops 8 bases and J drops 3 bases, and the junction holds 8 bases not matched to any gene. The germline V gene encodes CDR1 MNHEY and CDR2 SMNVEV (reference sequence). Library generation was performed with 5' RACE. This sample was sequenced with an Illumina HiSeq 2500. A second PCR of roughly 6 to 11 cycles was run with a J-beta primer mix and a sample-barcoded 5' primer. A template-switch 5' adaptor carrying 12 random nucleotides introduced a unique molecular identifier onto each TCR beta cDNA molecule. Each sample yielded at least 2.5 million CDR3-containing paired-end reads. The Mint cDNA synthesis kit, primed by a TRBC-specific oligonucleotide, was used to synthesize first-strand cDNA from all RNA. All cDNA was treated with uracil-DNA glycosylase and then went through a first 18-cycle PCR with the universal primers M1SS and BC2_uni_R. The paper's processing steps were these. Each sample was normalized by randomly selecting 1 million high-quality reads, each carrying a distinct molecular identifier. Instead of being binned into consensus sequences, reads with shared molecular identifiers were discarded. MiTCR, set to a Q25 quality threshold and the strictest error-elimination algorithm, was used for CDR3 identification, clonotype clustering and error correction. A nonparametric unseen species model with Euler transformation was used to estimate lower-bound total TCR beta diversity. TCRdb itself trimmed the public reads at Q25 with fastp, ran MiXCR and retained productive beta chains. Merged by CDR3 protein, the rows form single entries marked with the most common genes and DNA. These V and J calls rely on TCRdb rather than the paper's analysis. This sample gives about 650,000 distinct CDR3 sequences in total; roughly half of them show up just once. The ten largest clones represent approximately 12% of the sample.

Donors were 39 systemically healthy Caucasian individuals from Russia aged 6 to 90 years. Each donor gave ten milliliters of peripheral blood, collected into EDTA-treated Vacutainer tubes. Ficoll-Paque density-gradient centrifugation was used to isolate PBMCs, with at least 7 million per sample. Total RNA was extracted from PBMCs with Trizol reagent, with at least 6 micrograms obtained per sample. For every donor, flow cytometry on a PBMC aliquot measured the percentage of naive CD45RAhigh/CD27high T cells. The chain is encoded by TRBV27 joined to TRBJ2-1, with TRBD2 matching 9 junction bases. The sequence came from a woman aged 80 or over in good health. The material sequenced was blood. The nucleotide sequence is TGTGCCAGCGCGGGGGGGGGCCGGTTCTACAATGAGCAGTTCTTC. It codes for CASAGGGRFYNEQFF.